Only one count was recorded for the clone carrying this T cell receptor (beta chain). CDR3 length equals 14 residues. V lost 2 bases to trimming and J lost 5 bases, with 9 bases between them. Germline V gene sequence: CDR1 MNHNS, CDR2 SASEGT. The entry originates in a study of cytomegalovirus exposure and HLA in healthy donors. The PCR employed 60 Vbeta primers together with 13 Jbeta primers. TCRdb keeps only in-frame clones here, not all; method: immunoSEQ multiplex PCR. The sample has fewer than 250,000 clones; approximately 80% are singletons. The sample comprised PBMCs. This TCR was sampled from a woman aged 50 to 60 in good health and CMV-seropositive. The V gene is TRBV6-1, the J gene TRBJ2-2, with a tentative D call TRBD1 (5 bases). The CDR3 region is CASSEIKGTGELFF. CDR3 nucleotides: TGTGCCAGCAGTGAAATAAAGGGGACCGGGGAGCTGTTTTTT.